The clone carrying this T cell receptor (beta chain) was observed at least ten times. Its antigen is not identified. The record originates from a study of CD8+CD57+ T cells in acquired aplastic anemia. It was genomic DNA that served as the template for profiling TCR beta VDJ and CDR3. TCRdb re-called the reads with MiXCR, one entry per CDR3 protein. The table lists 150,000 to 180,000 distinct CDR3 sequences, roughly half of them singletons. The study, taken as a whole, reports: The CD8+ Simpson's diversity of patients and controls was not significantly different. The number of CD8+ CDR3 sequences shared by patients and controls was approximately 31.

Previously, flow cytometry had revealed CD8+CD57+ cell expansion in the patients chosen for sequencing. The sequence derives from a human donor with aplastic anemia. Sequencing used sorted CD4+, CD8+, or CD8+CD57+ T cells (not recorded which) from PBMCs.

CDR3 in DNA: TGTGCCATCAGAGATCAGGGGGAATATGGCTACACCTTC. The encoded protein is CAIRDQGEYGYTF. The V gene is TRBV10-3, the J gene TRBJ1-2; TRBD1 agrees at 7 bases. Losses at the gene ends were 6 bases for V and 5 bases for J; bases not matched to a gene: 6. CDR1 ENHRY and CDR2 SYGVKD come from the germline V gene. CDR3 length equals 13 residues.